One and the same sample provided the 3 T cell receptor beta chains below, sequenced in a study of Ad26.COV2.S vaccination and SARS-CoV-2 variants. Libraries were prepared by immunoSEQ multiplex PCR; TCRdb keeps only in-frame clonotypes and omits some of them. The sample has 400,000 to 450,000 clones; around 93% are singletons. Treatment denoted: approximately 18 received Ad26.COV2.S at low or high dose, single or two shots; 5 received placebo; per-sample allocation not given. The investigators took samples on day 63 after the first vaccine or placebo injection. This specimen was peripheral blood, taken in a trial of Ad26.COV2.S vaccine versus placebo. These receptors all come from a person between 18 and 60 years old who received the Ad26.COV2.S COVID-19 vaccine or a placebo.

J is TRBJ2-7 and V is TRBV19; 8 bases fit TRBD2. Germline trimming cut 1 base from V and 1 base from J; bases unmatched to any gene: 0. This CDR3 is built from 14 residues. The germline V gene has CDR1 LNHDA and CDR2 SQIVND (reference sequence). The CDR3 coding sequence is TGTGCCAGTAGTATAGCTAGCGGGTCCTACGAGCAGTACTTC. Translated: CASSIASGSYEQYF.

The chain joins TRBV20-1 to TRBJ2-1, with no clear D. The CDR3 contains 11 residues. V was clipped by 6 bases and J by 0 bases, with 3 bases between them. Germline loops: CDR1 DFQATT, CDR2 SNEGSKA (reference sequence). In DNA form, the CDR3 reads TGCAGTGCGGGCTCCTACAATGAGCAGTTCTTC. This sequence encodes CSAGSYNEQFF.

This clone showed up just once. J is TRBJ2-5 and V is TRBV20-1; no clear D gene. V gave up 1 base and J gave up 7 bases, with 4 bases separating them. Looked up from germline, CDR1 is DFQATT and CDR2 is SNEGSKA (reference sequence). The CDR3 has 10 residues. The CDR3 sequence: CSARVGTQYF. In DNA form, the CDR3 reads TGCAGTGCTAGAGTAGGGACCCAGTACTTC.